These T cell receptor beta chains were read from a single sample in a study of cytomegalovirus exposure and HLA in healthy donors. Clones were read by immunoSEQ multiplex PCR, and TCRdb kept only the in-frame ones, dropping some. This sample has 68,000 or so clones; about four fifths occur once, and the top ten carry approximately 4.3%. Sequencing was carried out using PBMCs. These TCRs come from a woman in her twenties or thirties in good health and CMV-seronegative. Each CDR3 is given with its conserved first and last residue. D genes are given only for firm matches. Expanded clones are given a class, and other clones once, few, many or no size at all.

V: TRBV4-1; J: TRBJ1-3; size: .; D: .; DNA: TGCGCCAGCAGCCTAAACTCTGGAAACACCATATATTTT; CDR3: CASSLNSGNTIYF
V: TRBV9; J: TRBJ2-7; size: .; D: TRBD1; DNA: TGTGCCAGCAGCGTAGCGGCAGGGGGATCCTACGAGCAGTACTTC; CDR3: CASSVAAGGSYEQYF
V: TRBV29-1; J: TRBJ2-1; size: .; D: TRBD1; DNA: TGCAGCGTCAACCCCGGGACAGGGGGTAATGAGCAGTTCTTC; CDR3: CSVNPGTGGNEQFF
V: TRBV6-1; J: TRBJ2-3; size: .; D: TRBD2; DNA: TGTGCCAGCAGTGAAGGGGCTGGGGGGGGGTCAGATACGCAGTATTTT; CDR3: CASSEGAGGGSDTQYF
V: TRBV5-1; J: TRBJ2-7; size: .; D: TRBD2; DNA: TGCGCCAGCAGCCGGACTAGCGGGGGATCCTCCGAGCAGTACTTC; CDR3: CASSRTSGGSSEQYF
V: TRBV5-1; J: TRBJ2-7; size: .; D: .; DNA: TGCGCCAGCAGCTTGGCTGGAGTGGAGAACGAGCAGTACTTC; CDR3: CASSLAGVENEQYF
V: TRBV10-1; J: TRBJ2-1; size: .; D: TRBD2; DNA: TGCGCCAGCAGTGCGCTCCTAGCGGGCCCCAACAATGAGCAGTTCTTC; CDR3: CASSALLAGPNNEQFF
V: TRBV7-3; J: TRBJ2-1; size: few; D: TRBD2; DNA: TGTGCCAGCAGCTTAGCGGGGGGCTTTTCCAATGAGCAGTTCTTC; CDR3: CASSLAGGFSNEQFF
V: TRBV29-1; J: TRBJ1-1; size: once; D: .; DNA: TGCAGCGTGGAGAGGCAGGGCGGACTGAACACTGAAGCTTTCTTT; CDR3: CSVERQGGLNTEAFF
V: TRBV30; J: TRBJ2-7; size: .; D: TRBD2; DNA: TGTGCCTGGAGTGAAGCGGGGTTCGGATCCTACGAGCAGTACTTC; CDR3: CAWSEAGFGSYEQYF
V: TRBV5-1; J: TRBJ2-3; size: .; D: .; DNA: TGCGCCAGCAGCTTCTCCGGGCGGGCGAAGTCAGATACGCAGTATTTT; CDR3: CASSFSGRAKSDTQYF
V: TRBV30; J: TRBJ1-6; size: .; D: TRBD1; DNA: TGTGCCTGGACGGGACAGGGAAATTCACCCCTCCACTTT; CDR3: CAWTGQGNSPLHF
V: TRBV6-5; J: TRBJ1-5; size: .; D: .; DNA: TGTGCCAGCCGGGGGGGCGGTATTAGCAATCAGCCCCAGCATTTT; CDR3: CASRGGGISNQPQHF
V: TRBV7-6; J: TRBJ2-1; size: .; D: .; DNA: TGTGCCAGCAGCTTAGAGCGGCAGTACGCTGAGCAGTTCTTC; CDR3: CASSLERQYAEQFF
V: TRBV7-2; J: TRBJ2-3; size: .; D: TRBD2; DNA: TGTGCCAGCAGCTTAGCGCTGAGCGGGAGGACGCAGTATTTT; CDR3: CASSLALSGRTQYF
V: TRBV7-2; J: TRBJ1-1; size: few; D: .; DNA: TGTGCCAGCAGCCCTAGTTTGTCGGTGAACACTGAAGCTTTCTTT; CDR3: CASSPSLSVNTEAFF
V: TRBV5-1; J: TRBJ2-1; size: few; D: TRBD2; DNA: TGCGCCAGCGGCCTCGTAGCGGGAAATGAGCAGTTCTTC; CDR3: CASGLVAGNEQFF
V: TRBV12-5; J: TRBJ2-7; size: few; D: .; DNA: TGTGCTAGTGCCCTCTACGAGCAGTACTTC; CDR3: CASALYEQYF
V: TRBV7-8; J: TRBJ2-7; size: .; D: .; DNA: TGTGCCAGCAGCGCCACAGGGAATGCCTACGAGCAGTACTTC; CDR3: CASSATGNAYEQYF
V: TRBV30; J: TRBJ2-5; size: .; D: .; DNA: TGTGCCTGGAGACCAGGTGGGGAGACCCAGTACTTC; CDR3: CAWRPGGETQYF
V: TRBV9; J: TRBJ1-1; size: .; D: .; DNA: TGTGCCAGCAGCTCCGCTAGGGGGGGTGGGACTGAAGCTTTCTTT; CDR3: CASSSARGGGTEAFF